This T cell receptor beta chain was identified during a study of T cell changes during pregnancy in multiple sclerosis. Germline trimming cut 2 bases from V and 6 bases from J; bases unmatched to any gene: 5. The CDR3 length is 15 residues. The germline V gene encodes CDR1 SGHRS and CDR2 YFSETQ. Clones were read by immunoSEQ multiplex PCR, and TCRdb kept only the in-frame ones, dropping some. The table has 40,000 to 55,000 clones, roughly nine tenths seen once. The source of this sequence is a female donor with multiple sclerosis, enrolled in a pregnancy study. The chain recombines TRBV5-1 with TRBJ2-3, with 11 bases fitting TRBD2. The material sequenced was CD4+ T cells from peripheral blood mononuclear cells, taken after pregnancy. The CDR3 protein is CASSFIAGGDDTQYF. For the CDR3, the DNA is TGCGCCAGCAGCTTCATAGCGGGAGGGGACGATACGCAGTATTTT.